Below are 6 T cell receptor beta chains sequenced from a single sample in a study of shared T cell receptors in the human thymus (dated by TCRdb to the early 2020s). Library preparation employed the immunoSEQ multiplex PCR assay. TCRdb stores this immuneACCESS table with in-frame sequences only. Part of the clones is absent; in the studies checked, under half of the shortfall reflects unresolved V genes, and no reason is known for the rest. A total of hundreds of thousands of clones appear in this sample, around 87% of them only once. In total, the top ten clones hold 0.0094% of the sample. These records were also assigned to another study, of human thymus T cells.

What was sequenced was thymocytes. These receptors came from a boy under three years old with a congenital heart defect. Donor details come from another sample of the same person, matched by shared clones.

V usage is TRBV13 and J usage is TRBJ1-4; no reliable D call. This CDR3 spans 17 amino acids. CDR1 is PRHDT and CDR2 is FYEKMQ in the germline V gene (reference sequence). The germline V and J ends were trimmed by 3 bases and 5 bases, with 19 bases remaining between them. For the CDR3, the DNA is TGTGCCAGCAGCTTTCGTCTAGGTGCCCGAAACAATGAAAAACTGTTTTTT. This sequence encodes CASSFRLGARNNEKLFF. Full variable domain (missing parts from reference TRBV13 and TRBJ1-4): AAGVIQSPRHLIKEKRETATLKCYPIPRHDTVYWYQQGPGQDPQFLISFYEKMQSDKGSIPDRFSAQQFSDYHSELNMSSLELGDSALYFCASSFRLGARNNEKLFFGSGTQLSVL.

The J gene is TRBJ1-2, the V gene TRBV7-9; the D gene is possibly TRBD1 (6 bases). CDR3 length: 16 residues. Deletions cut 8 bases from V and 0 bases from J, with 19 bases between. The V gene's germline CDR1 is SEHNR and CDR2 FQNEAQ (reference sequence). The CDR3 region has the DNA TGTGCCAGCCATCATACAGGGCCTTCAGCTAACTATGGCTACACCTTC. Protein sequence: CASHHTGPSANYGYTF. Based on the CDR3 plus reference TRBV7-9 and TRBJ1-2, the full variable domain is DTGVSQNPRHKITKRGQNVTFRCDPISEHNRLYWYRQTLGQGPEFLTYFQNEAQLEKSRLLSDRFSAERPKGSFSTLEIQRTEQGDSAMYLCASHHTGPSANYGYTFGSGTRLTVV.

The count of this clone is one. The rearrangement links TRBV7-2 to TRBJ2-7, with 8 bases fitting TRBD1. The CDR3 sequence is 16 residues long. Germline CDR1 reads SGHTA; CDR2 reads FQGNSA. Trimming cost V 2 bases and J 3 bases; bases outside gene matches: 9. CDR3: CASSLNIGQGLYEQYF. The CDR3 DNA follows: TGTGCCAGCAGCTTAAATATAGGACAGGGCCTCTACGAGCAGTACTTC.

This CDR3 reads CASSLGGPQRGEKLFF. CDR3 DNA sequence: TGTGCCAGCAGCTTGGGGGGGCCCCAGAGAGGTGAAAAACTGTTTTTT. The rearrangement joins TRBV5-4 to TRBJ1-4, with D maybe TRBD1 (6 bases). Germline V gene lookup returns CDR1 SGHNT and CDR2 YYREEE (reference sequence). The CDR3 runs to 16 residues. The germline V and J ends were trimmed by 0 bases and 7 bases, with 16 bases remaining between them.

The rearrangement uses TRBV6-1 and TRBJ2-1; 8 bases are shared with TRBD1. CDR1 and CDR2 from the germline V gene are MNHNS and SASEGT. Trimming cost V 7 bases and J 15 bases; bases outside gene matches: 17. The CDR3 has 14 amino acids. This CDR3 reads CASTFRDRHTGRFF. CDR3 sequence (DNA): TGTGCCAGCACTTTCCGGGACAGGCATACGGGGCGGTTCTTC.

The genes are TRBV15 and TRBJ1-1; 9 nucleotides line up with TRBD1. Trimming cost V 5 bases and J 2 bases; bases outside gene matches: 18. Germline lookup yields CDR1 LNHNV and CDR2 YYDKDF (reference sequence). This CDR3 comprises 19 residues. The CDR3 nucleotides read TGTGCCACCAGCCGAATACTCGTGACGGACAGGGGAATCAACACTGAAGCTTTCTTT. This translates into CATSRILVTDRGINTEAFF.